This T cell receptor (beta chain) was observed in a study of blood T cell repertoires in COVID-19. About the research overall: Samples of COVID-19 (acute and convalescent) were obtained from the United States, Italy and Spain.

Allocation to cohorts depended on clinical history reported by the participants. Trimming at V came to 4 bases and at J to 4 bases, leaving 8 bases not matched to a gene. CDR1 is SGHAT, CDR2 FQNNGV, per germline. The CDR3 sequence is 15 residues long. Repertoires were generated with immunoSEQ multiplex PCR, while TCRdb's copy carries only in-frame clones and drops some. This table holds about 210,000 clones, about nine tenths found once. Sequenced material: PBMCs or T cells enriched from blood (not recorded which). This TCR came from a man between 18 and 29 years old with acute COVID-19. V and J are TRBV11-2 and TRBJ2-3, with 7 bases identical to TRBD1. In DNA form, the CDR3 reads TGTGCCAGCAGCTCGGGACAGCTTAGGGCAGATACGCAGTATTTT. It encodes CASSSGQLRADTQYF.